This T cell receptor beta chain emerged from a study of blood T cell repertoires in COVID-19. This clone has just one count. TCRdb's copy holds only in-frame clones and misses some; the assay was immunoSEQ multiplex PCR. The data show roughly 160,000 clones, about 85% seen once. From germline, CDR1 is SGHTA and CDR2 FQGNSA. Trimming cost V 6 bases and J 4 bases; bases outside gene matches: 11. The CDR3 consists of 15 residues. Sample: peripheral blood. The source of this sequence is a woman aged 50 to 60 with COVID-19, enrolled during active disease. The chain is built from TRBV7-2 and TRBJ1-2, with TRBD1 matching over 7 bases. This CDR3 reads CASSHPGRGVYGYTF. CDR3 sequence (DNA): TGTGCCAGCAGTCACCCCGGCAGGGGGGTCTATGGCTACACCTTC.